This T cell receptor beta chain was identified during a study of CD8 T cells in ankylosing spondylitis. The V gene end was trimmed by 4 bases and the J gene end by 0 bases; junction bases not matched to a gene: 5. The V gene's germline CDR1 is LGHNA and CDR2 YNFKEQ. The CDR3 has 16 residues. TCRdb passed the 5' RACE reads through MiXCR, listing each CDR3 protein once. Among fewer than 550,000 distinct CDR3 sequences listed, about 5.7% were seen once. This clonotype occurred many times. The target antigen is unknown. Whole-study findings and limits: Blood of patients with ankylosing spondylitis appeared to be characterized by a TCR beta motif of several highly homologous variants.

This chain links TRBV4-2 with TRBJ2-7; 11 bases match TRBD2. The TCR originated in a male donor with ankylosing spondylitis. Sequenced sample: blood, either unsorted or a sorted T cell fraction (not recorded which). The CDR3 DNA reads as TGTGCCAGCAGCCTCACCGGGACTAGCGGCTCCTACGAGCAGTACTTC. Translated: CASSLTGTSGSYEQYF.